One and the same sample provided the 32 T cell receptor beta chains below, sequenced in a study of human T cells and chemical hapten exposure. Documented time point: patch test 1, 2 weeks after DPC sensitization. As for treatment: therapeutic diphenylcyclopropenone sensitization with weekly scalp DPC. TCRdb processed the RACE reads anew with MiXCR; each CDR3 protein has one entry. The data show tens of thousands of distinct CDR3 sequences, around 10% seen once. Sequenced material: whole blood, taken in connection with sensitization to the hapten diphenylcyclopropenone (DPC). All receptors come from a woman aged 40 to 49 with alopecia areata. Some clones in this sample may be carry-over from other donors' samples.

There are many counts of this clonotype. The rearrangement links TRBV12-3 or TRBV12-4 to TRBJ2-1, with D tentatively TRBD1 or TRBD2 (6 bases each). The CDR3 is made up of 16 amino acids. V was pared by 5 bases and J by 3 bases, with 17 bases between. The CDR3: CASSPGGGPYYNEQFF. The DNA of the CDR3 is TGTGCCAGCAGTCCAGGAGGGGGGCCCTACTACAATGAGCAGTTCTTC.

This clonotype has ten or more counts. The chain uses TRBV12-3 or TRBV12-4 and TRBJ1-4; the D is unclear. Trimming took 2 bases from V and 13 from J, leaving 14 bases between them. The CDR3 has 13 residues. The CDR3, as DNA: TGTGCCAGCAGTTTAAATTCCCGGGATCGACTGTTTTTT. This sequence encodes CASSLNSRDRLFF.

This clonotype was observed a single time. This chain connects TRBV6-6 to TRBJ2-1, with D hard to call. Trimming removed 4 bases at V and 0 bases at J, with 16 bases between. CDR1 is MNHNY, CDR2 SVGAGI, per germline (reference sequence). The CDR3 length is 17 residues. CDR3 loop: CASSSVSGGSSYNEQFF. The DNA for the CDR3 is TGTGCCAGCAGTTCCGTCTCGGGCGGAAGCTCCTACAATGAGCAGTTCTTC.

The J gene is TRBJ2-6, the V gene TRBV12-3 or TRBV12-4; TRBD1 matches 9 bases. This CDR3 has 18 amino acids. V shed 5 bases and J 0 bases; nucleotides not matched to a gene: 8. CDR3 residues: CASSQPGTGPSGANVLTF. The CDR3 DNA reads TGTGCCAGCAGTCAACCCGGGACAGGGCCCTCTGGGGCCAACGTCCTGACTTTC.

This clonotype was picked up a small number of times. This chain connects TRBV7-2 to TRBJ1-2; unclear D gene. The germline V and J ends were trimmed by 5 bases and 11 bases, with 9 bases remaining between them. The length of the CDR3 is 10 residues. Looked up from germline, CDR1 is SGHTA and CDR2 is FQGNSA. The CDR3 sequence is CASSPLWYTF. CDR3 nucleotides: TGTGCCAGCAGCCCCCTGTGGTACACCTTC. Looking up the rest from reference TRBV7-2 and TRBJ1-2 gives the full variable domain: GAGVSQSPSNKVTEKGKDVELRCDPISGHTALYWYRQSLGQGLEFLIYFQGNSAPDKSGLPSDRFSAERTGGSVSTLTIQRTQQEDSAVYLCASSPLWYTFGSGTRLTVV.

This clonotype occurred many times. The genes are TRBV24-1 and TRBJ2-2, with D perhaps TRBD1 (6 bases). The CDR3 extends over 16 amino acids. Trimming cost V 5 bases and J 1 base, with 13 bases left between them. Germline CDR1 KGHDR, CDR2 SFDVKD. CDR3 region: CATSVGTGQNTGELFF. In DNA, the CDR3 is TGTGCCACCAGTGTAGGAACAGGGCAGAACACCGGGGAGCTGTTTTTT.

This clonotype was recorded at least ten times. V gene TRBV7-9 combines with J gene TRBJ1-2, with 8 bases identical to TRBD1. The germline V gene encodes CDR1 SEHNR and CDR2 FQNEAQ (reference sequence). Trimming took 6 bases from V and 7 from J; bases not matched to a gene: 4. The CDR3 has 12 residues. The CDR3 here is CASRRTGPGYTF. CDR3 sequence (DNA): TGTGCCAGCAGGCGGACAGGGCCTGGCTACACCTTC.

A few counts support this clonotype. J is TRBJ2-2 and V is TRBV7-6; the D is unclear. Trimming stripped 4 bases from V and 5 bases from J, with 5 bases between. The CDR3 totals 12 residues. CDR1 SGHVS and CDR2 FNYEAQ come from the germline V gene. The CDR3 region has the DNA TGTGCCAGCAGCTGGTTGACCGGGGAGCTGTTTTTT. Amino acid sequence: CASSWLTGELFF.

This chain connects TRBV10-3 to TRBJ2-7; the D gene is possibly TRBD2 (5 bases). CDR1 and CDR2 from the germline V gene are ENHRY and SYGVKD. With 4 bases removed from V and 2 bases from J, the gap between germline ends came to 6 bases. This CDR3 has 12 residues. The CDR3 coding sequence is TGTGCCATCAGTGCCGGGACCTACGAGCAGTACTTC. Amino acids: CAISAGTYEQYF.

This clonotype was seen a handful of times. The gene calls are TRBV4-3 and TRBJ2-5; possibly TRBD2 for D (6 bases). This CDR3 has 13 amino acids. Germline assignment: CDR1 LGHNA and CDR2 YSLEER. V was shortened by 8 bases and J by 2 bases, with 12 bases between the two germline ends. The CDR3 spells CASSWTIQETQYF. In nucleotides, the CDR3 is TGCGCCAGCTCCTGGACTATTCAAGAGACCCAGTACTTC.

This clonotype was counted at least ten times. CDR3 loop: CASSTRTGPTNYGYTF. In nucleotides, the CDR3 is TGTGCCAGCAGTACCCGGACAGGTCCTACTAACTATGGCTACACCTTC. This sequence joins TRBV27 and TRBJ1-2, with 7 bases lining up with TRBD1. The CDR3 length is 16 residues. Germline V gene sequence: CDR1 MNHEY, CDR2 SMNVEV (reference sequence). V lost 5 bases to trimming and J lost 0 bases; unmatched junction nucleotides: 9.

The V call is TRBV28, the J call TRBJ1-5; tentative D call: TRBD1 (5 bases). The CDR3 spans 12 residues. Germline-derived CDR1 and CDR2 are MDHEN and SYDVKM. Trimming stripped 8 bases from V and 0 bases from J, with 5 bases between. CDR3 nucleotide sequence: TGTGCCAGCGGGGGTAGCAATCAGCCCCAGCATTTT. This encodes CASGGSNQPQHF. The full variable domain, rest sourced from reference TRBV28 and TRBJ1-5, is DVKVTQSSRYLVKRTGEKVFLECVQDMDHENMFWYRQDPGLGLRLIYFSYDVKMKEKGDIPEGYSVSREKKERFSLILESASTNQTSMYLCASGGSNQPQHFGDGTRLSIL.

The V call is TRBV28, the J call TRBJ2-7; 7 bases are shared with TRBD2. V was pared by 6 bases and J by 2 bases, with 10 bases of the junction left unmatched. Germline V gene data show CDR1 as MDHEN and CDR2 as SYDVKM. The CDR3 spans 15 residues. CDR3 in amino acids: CASSLRQSGAYEQYF. The DNA for the CDR3 is TGTGCCAGCAGCCTCAGACAGAGCGGGGCCTACGAGCAGTACTTC.

This clonotype was seen a few times. This chain joins TRBV6-5 and TRBJ1-2; D possibly corresponds to TRBD1 (6 bases). Germline lookup yields CDR1 MNHEY and CDR2 SVGAGI. Trimming took 5 bases from V and 4 from J, leaving 14 bases between them. This CDR3 is 14 amino acids long. This CDR3 reads CASSTWGRGYGYTF. In DNA, the CDR3 is TGTGCCAGCAGTACATGGGGGCGCGGCTATGGCTACACCTTC.

The gene calls are TRBV10-2 and TRBJ2-7, with 13 bases aligning to TRBD2. The CDR3 totals 15 residues. With 6 bases clipped from V and 3 bases from J, the junction kept 5 bases outside the gene matches. The V gene's germline CDR1 is WSHSY and CDR2 SAAADI. Here the CDR3 DNA reads TGCGCCAGCAGCAGGGGACTAGCGGGGTTCTACGAGCAGTACTTC. Amino acid sequence: CASSRGLAGFYEQYF.

This clonotype was observed many times. Here the CDR3 reads CASSSSTSGGSSSYEQYF. CDR3 in DNA: TGTGCCAGCAGCTCCTCGACTAGCGGGGGCTCCTCCTCCTACGAGCAGTACTTC. The J gene is TRBJ2-7, the V gene TRBV9; 12 positions match TRBD2. The CDR3 length is 18 residues. The germline CDR1 and CDR2 sequences are SGDLS and YYNGEE. Trimming at V came to 4 bases and at J to 0 bases, leaving 11 bases not matched to a gene.

There are many counts of this clonotype. This chain connects TRBV7-2 to TRBJ2-1, with 7 bases that match TRBD1. CDR1 is SGHTA, CDR2 FQGNSA, per germline. Trimming cost V 5 bases and J 9 bases; bases outside gene matches: 7. This CDR3 comprises 13 residues. CDR3 coding DNA: TGTGCCAGCAGCCCACAGGGGCGTGGTGAGCAGTTCTTC. This codes for CASSPQGRGEQFF. Together with reference TRBV7-2 and TRBJ2-1, the CDR3 gives the full variable domain: GAGVSQSPSNKVTEKGKDVELRCDPISGHTALYWYRQSLGQGLEFLIYFQGNSAPDKSGLPSDRFSAERTGGSVSTLTIQRTQQEDSAVYLCASSPQGRGEQFFGPGTRLTVL.

The rearrangement links TRBV7-6 to TRBJ2-3; 7 bases fit TRBD1. Trimming took 5 bases from V and 0 from J; bases not matched to a gene: 11. The germline gives CDR1 SGHVS, CDR2 FNYEAQ. The length of the CDR3 is 17 residues. CDR3 DNA sequence: TGTGCCAGCAGCCCAAAGGGACAGACTCCTAGCACAGATACGCAGTATTTT. It yields the protein CASSPKGQTPSTDTQYF.

The chain has TRBV12-3 or TRBV12-4 and TRBJ1-5, with TRBD1 identical over 7 bases. This CDR3 has 14 amino acids. Trimming cost V 3 bases and J 7 bases; bases outside gene matches: 6. CDR3 region: CASSFEGAWQPQHF. The DNA of the CDR3 is TGTGCCAGCAGTTTTGAGGGGGCCTGGCAGCCCCAGCATTTT.

This clonotype was seen many times. This chain joins TRBV7-9 and TRBJ2-2; D call uncertain. Germline V gene sequence: CDR1 SEHNR, CDR2 FQNEAQ (reference sequence). V was shortened by 6 bases and J by 6 bases, with 20 bases between the two germline ends. This CDR3 comprises 16 residues. The CDR3 loop is CASSNVLGRNPGELFF. The DNA of the CDR3 is TGTGCCAGCAGTAATGTCCTTGGACGAAACCCCGGGGAGCTGTTTTTT.

This clonotype showed up many times. This chain links TRBV4-3 with TRBJ1-1; D is unclear. This CDR3 region has 15 residues. V dropped 0 bases and J dropped 1 base, with 9 bases sitting between them. Germline lookup yields CDR1 LGHNA and CDR2 YSLEER. CDR3 residues: CASSQDTSPNTEAFF. The DNA for the CDR3 is TGCGCCAGCAGCCAAGATACCAGCCCGAACACTGAAGCTTTCTTT.

This clonotype was counted many times. The J gene is TRBJ2-1, the V gene TRBV2; possible D gene TRBD1, 6 bases. This CDR3 is 13 amino acids long. With 11 bases removed from V and 3 bases from J, the gap between germline ends came to 14 bases. Germline V CDR1 and CDR2: SNHLY, FYNNEI. In DNA, the CDR3 is TGTGCCGGGGGCCTAGCTATCTACAATGAGCAGTTCTTC. Translating it yields CAGGLAIYNEQFF.

This clonotype was counted ten times or more. The V call is TRBV18, the J call TRBJ2-6, with D unresolved. The germline V gene has CDR1 KGHSH and CDR2 LQKENI. Trimming took off 2 bases at V and 3 bases at J, with 5 bases between the two ends. The CDR3 is made up of 14 amino acids. The CDR3 DNA reads TGTGCCAGCTCACCAGGGGTTGGGGCCAACGTCCTGACTTTC. Amino acids: CASSPGVGANVLTF.

There are many counts of this clonotype. Written as DNA, the CDR3 is TGTGCCAGCAGCCAAGAATGGGCTGGTAATTCACCCCTCCACTTT. Protein: CASSQEWAGNSPLHF. The genes are TRBV14 and TRBJ1-6; no clear D. CDR3 length equals 15 residues. Germline CDR1 SGHDN, CDR2 FVKESK. The V and J ends lost 0 bases and 6 bases respectively, with 9 bases between them. The full variable domain, rest sourced from reference TRBV14 and TRBJ1-6, is EAGVTQFPSHSVIEKGQTVTLRCDPISGHDNLYWYRRVMGKEIKFLLHFVKESKQDESGMPNNRFLAERTGGTYSTLKVQPAELEDSGVYFCASSQEWAGNSPLHFGNGTRLTVT.

The chain combines TRBV19 with TRBJ2-7, with TRBD1 matching over 8 bases. The CDR3 has 15 residues. With V trimmed by 6 bases and J by 0 bases, 7 bases remained unmatched. CDR1 is LNHDA and CDR2 is SQIVND in the germline V gene (reference sequence). CDR3 in amino acids: CASSGRDRSSYEQYF. DNA of the CDR3: TGTGCCAGTAGCGGCCGGGACAGGAGCTCCTACGAGCAGTACTTC. Drawing the rest from reference TRBV19 and TRBJ2-7, the complete variable domain is DGGITQSPKYLFRKEGQNVTLSCEQNLNHDAMYWYRQDPGQGLRLIYYSQIVNDFQKGDIAEGYSVSREKKESFPLTVTSAQKNPTAFYLCASSGRDRSSYEQYFGPGTRLTVT.

This chain connects TRBV5-1 to TRBJ1-1; a possible D gene is TRBD1 (6 bases). The CDR3 is made up of 14 amino acids. The germline gives CDR1 SGHRS, CDR2 YFSETQ. V lost 3 bases and J lost 4, with 13 bases in between. CDR3 in DNA: TGCGCCAGCAGCTCCGGCGGAGGGGGCACTGAAGCTTTCTTT. It specifies CASSSGGGGTEAFF.

V usage is TRBV18 and J usage is TRBJ2-6; D is undetermined. This CDR3 has 14 residues. In germline, CDR1 is KGHSH, CDR2 LQKENI. With 0 bases removed from V and 3 bases from J, the gap between germline ends came to 3 bases. The CDR3 sequence is CASSPPGGANVLTF. The CDR3 DNA sequence: TGTGCCAGCTCACCACCGGGTGGGGCCAACGTCCTGACTTTC.

At least ten counts were recorded for this clonotype. This chain connects TRBV13 to TRBJ1-6; possible D gene TRBD1, 5 bases. This CDR3 is built from 13 residues. Germline V CDR1 and CDR2: PRHDT, FYEKMQ (reference sequence). The germline V and J ends were trimmed by 0 bases and 12 bases, with 9 bases remaining between them. In DNA, the CDR3 is TGTGCCAGCAGCTTAGGCCAGGGCAGACCCCTCCACTTT. The encoded protein is CASSLGQGRPLHF.

This clonotype was observed at least ten times. The chain is built from TRBV7-2 and TRBJ1-1; no definite D call. The CDR3 runs 13 residues. The germline CDR1 and CDR2 sequences are SGHTA and FQGNSA. V was trimmed by 5 bases and J by 0 bases, leaving 7 bases between them. The CDR3 region is CASSAVLNTEAFF. The DNA of the CDR3 is TGTGCCAGCAGCGCCGTCTTGAACACTGAAGCTTTCTTT.

As regards this clonotype: A single base separates this from a much larger clone, so it may be a read error. The V call is TRBV28, the J call TRBJ1-3; D is possibly TRBD1 (5 bases). The V gene's germline CDR1 is MDHEN and CDR2 SYDVKM. The CDR3 runs 13 residues. The CDR3 spells CACSSGMENTIYF. The DNA for the CDR3 is TGTGCCTGCAGTTCAGGGATGGAAAACACCATATATTTT.

This clonotype appeared many times. The genes are TRBV2 and TRBJ2-3; D remains ambiguous. This CDR3 is 13 amino acids long. Trimming took 6 bases from V and 2 from J, leaving 9 bases between them. CDR1 is SNHLY and CDR2 is FYNNEI in the germline V gene. CDR3 residues: CASRDGNTDTQYF. The CDR3 bases are TGTGCCAGCAGGGACGGAAACACAGATACGCAGTATTTT.

This clonotype was counted ten times or more. The rearrangement links TRBV6-6 to TRBJ1-6; tentatively, D is TRBD1 (5 bases). Germline values: CDR1 MNHNY, CDR2 SVGAGI (reference sequence). The CDR3 runs to 16 residues. Trimming cost V 7 bases and J 5 bases, with 18 bases left between them. CDR3 in amino acids: CASIQSQTVDNSPLHF. Written as DNA, the CDR3 is TGTGCCAGCATCCAGAGCCAGACAGTTGATAATTCACCCCTCCACTTT.